This entry lists 15 T cell receptor beta chains sequenced from one sample in a study of T cells in Graves' hyperthyroidism and ophthalmopathy. Researchers took RNA transcripts and amplified the TCR beta CDR3 regions from them. RT-PCR in the first round (using the HTBI primer set) targeted the TCR CDR3. TCRdb redid the calling of the multiplex PCR reads with MiXCR, one entry per CDR3 protein. The sample yields some 400,000 distinct CDR3 sequences, around 13% seen once. The sequencing input was blood. The receptor set was obtained from a woman aged 60 to 75 with Graves' hyperthyroidism.

This clonotype was recorded many times. The rearrangement links TRBV10-3 to TRBJ2-7; D call uncertain. Trimming shortened V by 0 bases and J by 5 bases, and 11 bases separated the two germline ends. Germline CDR1 reads ENHRY; CDR2 reads SYGVKD. The CDR3 runs 14 residues. The DNA of the CDR3 is TGTGCCATCAGTGAGTCTCTGGCAGTCAACGAGCAGTACTTC. As protein: CAISESLAVNEQYF.

This clonotype was seen many times. V usage is TRBV5-1 and J usage is TRBJ2-2; TRBD1 matches 9 bases. The CDR3 is 16 amino acids. CDR1 SGHRS and CDR2 YFSETQ come from the germline V gene. V lost 2 bases to trimming and J lost 1 base; unmatched junction nucleotides: 3. The CDR3, as DNA: TGCGCCAGCAGCTTTTACAGGGGGCTGAACACCGGGGAGCTGTTTTTT. Amino acid sequence: CASSFYRGLNTGELFF.

This clonotype was picked up many times. This chain connects TRBV12-3 or TRBV12-4 to TRBJ2-1; TRBD1 is a possible D gene (5 bases). V dropped 7 bases and J dropped 5 bases, with 12 bases sitting between them. The length of the CDR3 is 13 residues. In DNA form, the CDR3 reads TGTGCCAGCAAAGTAACAGGAAACAATGAGCAGTTCTTC. Its protein is CASKVTGNNEQFF.

A few counts support this clonotype. This chain joins TRBV12-3 or TRBV12-4 and TRBJ1-5; D ambiguous. Trimming took off 7 bases at V and 7 bases at J, with 17 bases between the two ends. The CDR3 has 14 amino acids. CDR3 loop: CASTDGRGVQPQHF. The DNA for the CDR3 is TGTGCCAGCACCGACGGGCGGGGTGTGCAGCCCCAGCATTTT.

This clonotype was found many times. The J gene is TRBJ2-7, the V gene TRBV5-1; D possibly matches TRBD1 or TRBD2 (5 bases each). CDR1 and CDR2 from the germline V gene are SGHRS and YFSETQ. V was shortened by 3 bases and J by 5 bases, with 9 bases between the two germline ends. There are 12 residues in the CDR3. For the CDR3, the DNA is TGCGCCAGCAGCTCGGGACGGAACGAGCAGTACTTC. The encoded protein is CASSSGRNEQYF.

This clonotype was seen repeatedly, ten times or more. The chain carries TRBV19 and TRBJ2-3; D remains unclear. The CDR3 runs to 12 residues. Trimming took off 6 bases at V and 5 bases at J, with 9 bases between the two ends. CDR1 is LNHDA, CDR2 SQIVND, per germline (reference sequence). CDR3 amino acids: CASRQSGDTQYF. The CDR3 DNA follows: TGTGCCAGTAGGCAGTCCGGAGATACGCAGTATTTT.

This clonotype was detected only once. The rearrangement uses TRBV28 and TRBJ1-5, with 9 bases lining up with TRBD1. Per germline, CDR1 MDHEN and CDR2 SYDVKM. The J segment lost 5 bases and the V segment lost 2 bases, leaving 4 bases of the junction unmatched. The length of the CDR3 is 15 residues. CDR3 in amino acids: CASSLVRTGDQPQHF. CDR3 coding DNA: TGTGCCAGCAGTTTAGTTAGGACAGGGGATCAGCCCCAGCATTTT.

V usage is TRBV6-1 and J usage is TRBJ1-1; TRBD1 is a possible D gene (5 bases). Trimming shortened V by 2 bases and J by 5 bases, and 12 bases separated the two germline ends. The CDR3 runs to 14 residues. Per the germline V gene, CDR1 is MNHNS and CDR2 is SASEGT. The CDR3 coding sequence is TGTGCCAGCAGTGAATCGGGGCGGGAAACTGAAGCTTTCTTT. It yields the protein CASSESGRETEAFF.

This chain joins TRBV4-1 and TRBJ2-7; 16 bases are shared with TRBD2. Germline V gene lookup returns CDR1 MGHRA and CDR2 YSYEKL. This CDR3 spans 16 amino acids. J was trimmed by 2 bases and V by 4 bases; bases with no gene match: 2. The CDR3 here is CASSRGLAGGAYEQYF. In DNA, the CDR3 is TGCGCCAGCAGCCGGGGACTAGCGGGAGGGGCCTACGAGCAGTACTTC.

The chain links TRBV5-1 to TRBJ1-6; no firm D call. The V end lost 10 bases, the J end lost 4 bases, and 21 bases lay between the germline ends. This CDR3 comprises 16 residues. Germline CDR1 is SGHRS and CDR2 is YFSETQ. CDR3 amino acids: CACRKYTTEYNSPLHF. CDR3 nucleotides: TGCGCCTGTCGGAAGTACACAACGGAATATAATTCACCCCTCCACTTT.

There are many counts of this clonotype. The chain joins TRBV7-2 to TRBJ2-1, with a tentative D call TRBD2 (6 bases). The length of the CDR3 is 14 residues. Germline V gene data show CDR1 as SGHTA and CDR2 as FQGNSA. Deletions cut 6 bases from V and 3 bases from J, with 12 bases between. The CDR3 DNA reads as TGTGCCAGCAGACTGACTAGGGACTACAATGAGCAGTTCTTC. Protein sequence: CASRLTRDYNEQFF.

This clonotype was observed many times. The chain carries TRBV7-6 and TRBJ1-4, with D possibly TRBD1 on 6 matching bases. The germline V and J ends were trimmed by 0 bases and 2 bases, with 10 bases remaining between them. The CDR3 is 16 amino acids. The germline CDR1 and CDR2 sequences are SGHVS and FNYEAQ. The CDR3 protein is CASSLAGGATNEKLFF. In DNA form, the CDR3 reads TGTGCCAGCAGCTTAGCGGGGGGGGCGACTAATGAAAAACTGTTTTTT.

At least ten counts were recorded for this clonotype. The chain uses TRBV11-3 and TRBJ1-5, with D unresolved. Trimming pared 1 base from V and 4 bases from J, leaving 11 bases between. CDR3 size: 15 residues. Looked up from germline, CDR1 is SGHNT and CDR2 is YENEEA. The CDR3 protein is CASSLGEGTNQPQHF. The CDR3 DNA reads TGTGCCAGCAGCTTAGGAGAGGGCACTAATCAGCCCCAGCATTTT. The full variable domain, in which reference TRBV11-3 and TRBJ1-5 provide the parts outside the CDR3, is EAGVVQSPRYKIIEKKQPVAFWCNPISGHNTLYWYLQNLGQGPELLIRYENEEAVDDSQLPKDRFSAERLKGVDSTLKIQPAELGDSAVYLCASSLGEGTNQPQHFGDGTRLSIL.

This clonotype was recorded many times. The chain carries TRBV6-5 and TRBJ1-6, with D unresolved. Germline V gene sequence: CDR1 MNHEY, CDR2 SVGAGI. This CDR3 contains 13 residues. V lost 2 bases, J lost 3 bases, and 2 bases lay in between. CDR3 sequence (DNA): TGTGCCAGCAGTTACAGCTATAATTCACCCCTCCACTTT. Encoded protein: CASSYSYNSPLHF.

This clonotype was counted many times. The rearrangement links TRBV24-1 to TRBJ2-1, with D tentatively TRBD2 (6 bases). Per germline, CDR1 KGHDR and CDR2 SFDVKD. The CDR3 covers 18 residues. Between the trimmed V and J ends, which lost 3 bases and 2 bases, there was a span of 19 bases. The CDR3 region is CATSDPKLGAGTYNEQFF. CDR3 sequence (DNA): TGTGCCACCAGTGATCCCAAACTCGGAGCGGGCACCTACAATGAGCAGTTCTTC.